A single sample is the source of the 20 T cell receptor beta chains below, sequenced in a study of T cell responses to AZD1222 COVID-19 vaccine. Profiling relied on immunoSEQ multiplex PCR, and the TCRdb table lists in-frame clones only, not all of them. The sample has approximately 160,000 clones, about nine tenths seen once. The specimen comprised peripheral blood, sampled on day 0 of AZD1222 vaccination. The receptor set was obtained from an adult in good health.

V and J are TRBV3-1 (or the pseudogene TRBV3-2) and TRBJ1-6, with D possibly TRBD1 on 5 matching bases. CDR1 and CDR2 (germline): LGHDT, YNNKEL (reference sequence). The V gene lost 1 base and the J gene lost 5 bases, with 12 bases spanning the gap. This CDR3 is built from 16 residues. CDR3 sequence: CASSQVGGNNNSPLHF. The CDR3 coding sequence is TGTGCCAGCAGCCAAGTCGGGGGGAACAATAATTCACCCCTCCACTTT.

The J gene is TRBJ2-5, the V gene TRBV7-6; TRBD2 matches 9 bases. Germline V CDR1 and CDR2: SGHVS, FNYEAQ. Germline trimming cut 1 base from V and 5 bases from J; bases unmatched to any gene: 2. This CDR3 comprises 14 residues. The CDR3 DNA reads TGTGCCAGCAGCTTAGTTGCGGGGGGGGAGACCCAGTACTTC. Its protein is CASSLVAGGETQYF.

This chain joins TRBV11-2 and TRBJ2-7; 11 bases are shared with TRBD2. The germline CDR1 and CDR2 sequences are SGHAT and FQNNGV. Germline trimming cut 0 bases from V and 3 bases from J; bases unmatched to any gene: 1. This CDR3 contains 15 residues. CDR3 in DNA: TGTGCCAGCAGCTTAGAGGGACTAGCGGACTACGAGCAGTACTTC. This translates into CASSLEGLADYEQYF.

The chain links TRBV6-5 to TRBJ1-1, with D perhaps matching TRBD1 (5 bases). The V gene lost 5 bases and the J gene lost 4 bases, with 17 bases spanning the gap. The CDR3 is 15 amino acids. Germline CDR1 is MNHEY and CDR2 is SVGAGI. CDR3 region: CASSPKGQGFTEAFF. In DNA form, the CDR3 reads TGTGCCAGCAGTCCGAAGGGGCAGGGATTCACTGAAGCTTTCTTT.

This chain uses TRBV3-1 (or the pseudogene TRBV3-2) with TRBJ1-6, with 8 bases matching TRBD1. The CDR3 extends over 14 amino acids. Germline CDR1 reads LGHDT; CDR2 reads YNNKEL (reference sequence). V lost 1 base to trimming and J lost 10 bases; unmatched junction nucleotides: 3. The CDR3: CASSQGTGWSPLHF. The CDR3 nucleotides read TGTGCCAGCAGCCAAGGGACAGGGTGGTCACCCCTCCACTTT.

The chain is built from TRBV7-6 and TRBJ2-2; TRBD2 matches at 9 bases. Germline V gives CDR1 SGHVS, CDR2 FNYEAQ. Trimming at V came to 1 base and at J to 6 bases, leaving 6 bases not matched to a gene. This CDR3 is 16 amino acids long. In DNA, the CDR3 is TGTGCCAGCAGCTTAGTTTTACTAGCGGGCGCCGGGGAGCTGTTTTTT. It translates to CASSLVLLAGAGELFF.

The J gene is TRBJ2-7, the V gene TRBV7-9; unclear D gene. The CDR3 runs 14 residues. In germline, CDR1 is SEHNR, CDR2 FQNEAQ (reference sequence). V was pared by 3 bases and J by 2 bases, with 11 bases between. The CDR3 sequence: CASSFGSLTYEQYF. CDR3 nucleotides: TGTGCCAGCAGCTTTGGCAGTCTGACCTACGAGCAGTACTTC.

This chain connects TRBV4-1 to TRBJ2-5; D possibly corresponds to TRBD2 (6 bases). The V gene's germline CDR1 is MGHRA and CDR2 YSYEKL. The V end was cut by 1 base, the J end by 2 bases, with 11 bases between. The length of the CDR3 is 15 residues. The CDR3 region is CASSQGSGVQETQYF. The CDR3 DNA sequence: TGCGCCAGCAGCCAAGGTTCGGGGGTACAAGAGACCCAGTACTTC.

This clone was seen only a few times. The chain has TRBV4-2 and TRBJ2-2; TRBD1 aligns across 10 bases. J gave up 6 bases and V 3 bases, and 7 bases lay outside the gene matches. Germline V gene sequence: CDR1 LGHNA, CDR2 YNFKEQ. The CDR3 loop spans 16 amino acids. The CDR3 reads CASSQDIDRGPGELFF. As DNA, the CDR3 is TGTGCCAGCAGCCAGGACATCGACAGGGGGCCCGGGGAGCTGTTTTTT.

The chain is built from TRBV4-1 and TRBJ2-4, with TRBD1 matching over 9 bases. Germline loops: CDR1 MGHRA, CDR2 YSYEKL. Germline trimming cut 4 bases from V and 11 bases from J; bases unmatched to any gene: 9. The CDR3 extends over 14 amino acids. The chain's CDR3 is CASSLGTGQLVQYF. The CDR3 nucleotides read TGCGCCAGCAGCCTAGGGACAGGGCAGTTAGTTCAGTACTTC.

This clone was observed once. The V gene is TRBV5-6, the J gene TRBJ1-2, with D possibly matching TRBD1 (5 bases). The V end was cut by 0 bases, the J end by 10 bases, with 19 bases between. CDR3 length equals 15 residues. Germline V gene data show CDR1 as SGHDT and CDR2 as YYEEEE. The CDR3 region has the DNA TGTGCCAGCAGCTTGGGACAGATGATTCGGGGTTCCTACACCTTC. Its protein is CASSLGQMIRGSYTF.

V is TRBV3-1 (or the pseudogene TRBV3-2) and J is TRBJ1-4; TRBD1 matches at 7 bases. The length of the CDR3 is 14 residues. The germline CDR1 and CDR2 sequences are LGHDT and YNNKEL (reference sequence). After removal of 4 bases from V and 5 bases from J, the junction contained 4 bases not matched to a gene. CDR3 residues: CASSRGTVNEKLFF. The CDR3 DNA reads as TGTGCCAGCAGCCGCGGGACAGTAAATGAAAAACTGTTTTTT.

This clone has more than one count but fewer than ten. The V and J genes are TRBV5-6 and TRBJ2-7, with D perhaps matching TRBD2 (7 bases). V dropped 4 bases and J dropped 5 bases, with 13 bases sitting between them. Germline CDR1 and CDR2: SGHDT and YYEEEE. CDR3 length: 13 residues. CDR3 amino acids: CASSLRGGHEQYF. CDR3 DNA sequence: TGTGCCAGCAGCCTCCGCGGGGGCCACGAGCAGTACTTC.

About this clone: One end of the junction does not line up with germline, which may come from a read error. V and J are TRBV7-7 and TRBJ1-3, with a weak D call TRBD1 (6 bases). This CDR3 comprises 15 residues. In germline, CDR1 is SSHAT, CDR2 FNYEAQ (reference sequence). The CDR3 spells CASSLASGAGNTIYF. The CDR3 bases are TGTGCTAGCAGCTTAGCTTCGGGGGCCGGAAACACCATATATTTT.

V gene TRBV6-5 combines with J gene TRBJ1-2; 9 bases are shared with TRBD1. With 0 bases clipped from V and 13 bases from J, the junction kept 6 bases outside the gene matches. CDR1 and CDR2 (germline): MNHEY, SVGAGI. The CDR3 runs 13 residues. The CDR3 sequence is CASSYSTGTGSTF. Here the CDR3 DNA reads TGTGCCAGCAGTTACTCGACCGGGACAGGGTCCACCTTC.

This chain uses TRBV2 with TRBJ1-2; D ambiguous. The V and J ends lost 5 bases and 2 bases respectively, with 9 bases between them. The CDR3 runs to 13 residues. Per germline, CDR1 SNHLY and CDR2 FYNNEI. DNA of the CDR3: TGTGCCAGCAGTTTGAAAGAGAACTATGGCTACACCTTC. Translating gives CASSLKENYGYTF.

This clone was detected only once. The gene calls are TRBV5-6 and TRBJ2-3; possibly TRBD2 for D (7 bases). V was pared by 7 bases and J by 5 bases, with 11 bases between. Looked up from germline, CDR1 is SGHDT and CDR2 is YYEEEE. This CDR3 is 12 amino acids long. CDR3 sequence (DNA): TGTGCCAGCGGGGGGGCTAGAGATACGCAGTATTTT. This translates into CASGGARDTQYF. Combining the CDR3 with reference TRBV5-6 and TRBJ2-3 gives the whole variable domain DAGVTQSPTHLIKTRGQQVTLRCSPKSGHDTVSWYQQALGQGPQFIFQYYEEEERQRGNFPDRFSGHQFPNYSSELNVNALLLGDSALYLCASGGARDTQYFGPGTRLTVL.

V is TRBV7-2 and J is TRBJ1-5, with D unresolved. CDR3 length: 14 amino acids. V lost 0 bases and J 2 bases, leaving 5 bases between the germline ends. Germline assignment: CDR1 SGHTA and CDR2 FQGNSA. The CDR3 DNA reads as TGTGCCAGCAGCTTAGCGGCGGGCAATCAGCCCCAGCATTTT. This translates into CASSLAAGNQPQHF.

The chain is built from TRBV19 and TRBJ2-3; D is uncertain. This CDR3 is built from 14 residues. With 5 bases removed from V and 1 base from J, the gap between germline ends came to 10 bases. Germline V gives CDR1 LNHDA, CDR2 SQIVND (reference sequence). The DNA of the CDR3 is TGTGCCAGTAGTCGGACGGACGGCACAGATACGCAGTATTTT. Translated: CASSRTDGTDTQYF.

In nucleotides, the CDR3 is TGTGCCAGCAGCCAAGAGCCGATGTGGGGTGCAGACGAGCAGTACTTC. It specifies CASSQEPMWGADEQYF. This rearrangement joins TRBV14 to TRBJ2-7; D unclear. This CDR3 is built from 16 residues. V dropped 0 bases and J dropped 5 bases, with 17 bases sitting between them. Germline V CDR1 and CDR2: SGHDN, FVKESK.